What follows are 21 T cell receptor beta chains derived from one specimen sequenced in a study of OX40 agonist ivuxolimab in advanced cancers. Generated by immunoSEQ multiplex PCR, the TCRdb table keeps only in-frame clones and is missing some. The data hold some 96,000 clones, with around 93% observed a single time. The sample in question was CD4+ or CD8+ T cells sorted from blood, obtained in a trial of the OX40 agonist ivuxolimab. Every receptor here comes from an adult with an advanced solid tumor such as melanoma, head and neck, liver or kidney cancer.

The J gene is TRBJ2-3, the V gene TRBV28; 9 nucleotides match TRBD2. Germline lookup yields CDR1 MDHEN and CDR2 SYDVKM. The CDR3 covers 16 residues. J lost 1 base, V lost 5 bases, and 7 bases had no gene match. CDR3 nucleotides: TGTGCCAGCAGTCGCTCGGGACTAGCAGGCACAGATACGCAGTATTTT. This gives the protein CASSRSGLAGTDTQYF.

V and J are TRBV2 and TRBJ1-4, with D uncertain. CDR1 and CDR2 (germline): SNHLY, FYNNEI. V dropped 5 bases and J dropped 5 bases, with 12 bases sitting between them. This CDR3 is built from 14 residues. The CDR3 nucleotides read TGTGCCAGCAGTTATGGACGGGAAAATGAAAAACTGTTTTTT. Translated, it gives CASSYGRENEKLFF.

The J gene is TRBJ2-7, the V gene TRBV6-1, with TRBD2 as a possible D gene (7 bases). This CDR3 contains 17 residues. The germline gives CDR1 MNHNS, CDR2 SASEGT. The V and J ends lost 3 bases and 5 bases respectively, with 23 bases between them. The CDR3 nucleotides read TGTGCCAGCAGTGATGCGGCGCGATGGGGGGGCAGGAACGAGCAGTACTTC. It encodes CASSDAARWGGRNEQYF.

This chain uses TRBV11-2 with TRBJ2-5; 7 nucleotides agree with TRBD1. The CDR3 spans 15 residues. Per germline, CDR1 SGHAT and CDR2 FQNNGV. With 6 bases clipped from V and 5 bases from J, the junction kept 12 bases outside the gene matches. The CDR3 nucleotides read TGTGCCAGCAGACAAGCCTACAGGGGAGAGGAGACCCAGTACTTC. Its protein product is CASRQAYRGEETQYF.

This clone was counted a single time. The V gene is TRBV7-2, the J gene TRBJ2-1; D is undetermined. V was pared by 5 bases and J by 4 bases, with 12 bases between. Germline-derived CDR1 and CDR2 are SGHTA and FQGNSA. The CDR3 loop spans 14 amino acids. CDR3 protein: CASSPVHLYNEQFF. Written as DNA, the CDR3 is TGTGCCAGCAGCCCAGTCCACTTATACAATGAGCAGTTCTTC.

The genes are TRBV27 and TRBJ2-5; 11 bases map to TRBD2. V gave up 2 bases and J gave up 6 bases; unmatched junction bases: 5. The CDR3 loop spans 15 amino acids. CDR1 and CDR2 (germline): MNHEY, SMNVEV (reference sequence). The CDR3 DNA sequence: TGTGCCAGCAGTTTAGGGTTAGCGGGAGGGAAGACCCAGTACTTC. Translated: CASSLGLAGGKTQYF.

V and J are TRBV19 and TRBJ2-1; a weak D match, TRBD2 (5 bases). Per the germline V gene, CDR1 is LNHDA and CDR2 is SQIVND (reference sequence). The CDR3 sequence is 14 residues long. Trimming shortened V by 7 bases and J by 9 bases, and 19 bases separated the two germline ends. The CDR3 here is CASTLVGLLGEQFF. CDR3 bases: TGTGCCAGTACCCTCGTGGGGTTACTAGGTGAGCAGTTCTTC.

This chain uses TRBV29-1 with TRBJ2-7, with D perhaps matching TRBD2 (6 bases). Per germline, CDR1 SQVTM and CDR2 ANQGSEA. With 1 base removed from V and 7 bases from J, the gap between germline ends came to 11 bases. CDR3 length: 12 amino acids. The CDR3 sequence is CSVEGTTREQYF. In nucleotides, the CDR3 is TGCAGCGTTGAAGGGACTACAAGGGAGCAGTACTTC.

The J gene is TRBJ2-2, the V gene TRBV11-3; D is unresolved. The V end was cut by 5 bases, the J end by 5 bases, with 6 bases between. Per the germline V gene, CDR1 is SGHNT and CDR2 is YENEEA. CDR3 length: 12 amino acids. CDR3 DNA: TGTGCCAGCAGCCTAAGTACCGGGGAGCTGTTTTTT. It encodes CASSLSTGELFF.

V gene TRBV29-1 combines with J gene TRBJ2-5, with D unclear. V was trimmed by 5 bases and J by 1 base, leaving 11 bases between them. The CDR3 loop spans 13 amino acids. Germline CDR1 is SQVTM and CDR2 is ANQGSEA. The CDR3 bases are TGCAGCGTTCCAGAGAATATCCAAGAGACCCAGTACTTC. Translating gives CSVPENIQETQYF.

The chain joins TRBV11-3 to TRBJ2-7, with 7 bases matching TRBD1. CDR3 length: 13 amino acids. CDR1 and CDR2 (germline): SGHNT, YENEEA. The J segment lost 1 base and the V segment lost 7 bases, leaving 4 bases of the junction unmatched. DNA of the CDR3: TGTGCCAGCACCGTACAGGGGTCCTACGAGCAGTACTTC. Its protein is CASTVQGSYEQYF.

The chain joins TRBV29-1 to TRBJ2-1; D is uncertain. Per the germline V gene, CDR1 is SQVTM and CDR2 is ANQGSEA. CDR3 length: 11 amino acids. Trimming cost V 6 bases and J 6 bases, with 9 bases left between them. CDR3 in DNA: TGCAGCGTCGTAACACTCAATGAGCAGTTCTTC. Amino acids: CSVVTLNEQFF.

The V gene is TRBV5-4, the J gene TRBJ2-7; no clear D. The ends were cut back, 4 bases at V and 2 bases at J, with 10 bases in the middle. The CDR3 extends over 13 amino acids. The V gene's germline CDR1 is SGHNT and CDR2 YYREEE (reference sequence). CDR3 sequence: CASSRFTTYEQYF. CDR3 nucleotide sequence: TGTGCCAGCAGCCGATTCACTACCTACGAGCAGTACTTC.

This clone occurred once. The CDR3 reads CASSTQTGGNTEAFF. CDR3 DNA: TGCGCCAGCAGCACCCAGACAGGGGGGAACACTGAAGCTTTCTTT. The chain couples TRBV5-1 to TRBJ1-1; 9 nucleotides match TRBD1. The CDR3 covers 15 residues. Per the germline V gene, CDR1 is SGHRS and CDR2 is YFSETQ. V dropped 4 bases and J dropped 1; count of bases not matched to a gene: 5. Complete variable domain (other parts from reference TRBV5-1 and TRBJ1-1): KAGVTQTPRYLIKTRGQQVTLSCSPISGHRSVSWYQQTPGQGLQFLFEYFSETQRNKGNFPGRFSGRQFSNSRSEMNVSTLELGDSALYLCASSTQTGGNTEAFFGQGTRLTVV.

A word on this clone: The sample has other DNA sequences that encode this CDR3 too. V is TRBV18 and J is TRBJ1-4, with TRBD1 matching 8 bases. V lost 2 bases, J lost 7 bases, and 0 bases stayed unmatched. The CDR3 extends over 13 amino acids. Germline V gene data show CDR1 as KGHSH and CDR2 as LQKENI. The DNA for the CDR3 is TGTGCCAGCTCACCAGGACAGGGTGAAAAACTGTTTTTT. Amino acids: CASSPGQGEKLFF.

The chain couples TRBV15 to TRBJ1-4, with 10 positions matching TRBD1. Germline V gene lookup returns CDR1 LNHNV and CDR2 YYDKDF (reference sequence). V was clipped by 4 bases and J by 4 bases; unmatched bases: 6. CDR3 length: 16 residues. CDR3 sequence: CATSMGQGKGNEKLFF. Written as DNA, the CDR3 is TGTGCCACCAGCATGGGACAGGGGAAGGGTAATGAAAAACTGTTTTTT.

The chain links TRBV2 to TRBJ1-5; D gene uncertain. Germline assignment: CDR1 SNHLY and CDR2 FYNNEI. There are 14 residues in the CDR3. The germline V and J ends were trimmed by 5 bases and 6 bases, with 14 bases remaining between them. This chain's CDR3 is CASSRQADFQPQHF. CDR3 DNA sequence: TGTGCCAGCAGTCGGCAGGCGGATTTTCAGCCCCAGCATTTT.

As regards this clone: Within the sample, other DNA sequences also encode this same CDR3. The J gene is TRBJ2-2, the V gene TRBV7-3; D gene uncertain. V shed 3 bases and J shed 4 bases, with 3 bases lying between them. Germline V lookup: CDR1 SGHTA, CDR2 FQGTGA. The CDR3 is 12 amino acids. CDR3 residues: CASSFGTGELFF. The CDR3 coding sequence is TGTGCCAGCAGCTTCGGCACCGGGGAGCTGTTTTTT.

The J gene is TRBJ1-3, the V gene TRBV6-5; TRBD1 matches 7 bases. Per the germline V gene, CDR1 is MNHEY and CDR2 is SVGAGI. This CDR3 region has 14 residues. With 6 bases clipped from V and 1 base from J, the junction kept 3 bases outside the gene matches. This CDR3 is CASSLTGSGNTIYF. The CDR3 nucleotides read TGTGCCAGCAGCCTGACAGGGTCTGGAAACACCATATATTTT.

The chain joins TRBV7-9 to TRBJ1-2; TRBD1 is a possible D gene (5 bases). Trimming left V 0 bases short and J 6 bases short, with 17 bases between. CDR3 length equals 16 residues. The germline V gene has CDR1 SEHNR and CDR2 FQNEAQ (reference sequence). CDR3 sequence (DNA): TGTGCCAGCAGCTTAGCGGGGGGAGAGGGATCGGATGGCTACACCTTC. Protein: CASSLAGGEGSDGYTF.

The CDR3 protein is CASSLEGSHSNQPQHF. The CDR3 bases are TGTGCCAGCAGCTTGGAGGGGAGCCATAGCAATCAGCCCCAGCATTTT. The chain carries TRBV7-2 and TRBJ1-5; possibly TRBD1 for D (5 bases). V dropped 3 bases and J dropped 0 bases, with 12 bases sitting between them. Germline CDR1 reads SGHTA; CDR2 reads FQGNSA. The length of the CDR3 is 16 residues.